This T cell receptor (beta chain) was observed in a study of PD-L1 blockade in urothelial cancer (dated by TCRdb to between 2016 and 2019). Regarding the complete study: All patients started therapy around 2014 and received atezolizumab 1,200 mg intravenously every 3 weeks. About nine tenths of the roughly 29 patients were males with bladder-origin urothelial cancer, and 18 of 29 reported a prior smoking history. Patients had an ECOG performance status of 0 or 1 and had received between 0 and 3 prior chemotherapy regimens. From tumor samples, the median yield was roughly 1,500 T cells and under 1,200 unique TCRs, with median clonality of approximately 0.089 and T cell proportion of 0.097. Somatic, immune and clinical correlates of response to PD-L1 blockade with atezolizumab in urothelial cancer were the focus of an exploratory multi-omic analysis. Pretreatment tumor samples, along with matched peripheral blood serially collected before and after atezolizumab treatment, were subjected to TCR sequencing. Durable clinical benefit meant progression-free survival longer than 6 months, and TCR features were also tested against progression-free and overall survival. In the same patients, whole exome sequencing and RNA sequencing of pretreatment tumors were performed in addition to TCR sequencing. Durable clinical benefit was achieved by nine patients and was not achieved by 20 patients. Under 30 patients had pretreatment blood TCR-seq, some 25 had at least one posttreatment blood collection, and some 25 had tumor TCR-seq. Five patients were excluded from tumor TCR analyses because tumors from two patients failed quality control and tumor was unavailable for three patients.

This clone was seen more than once but under ten times. There is no known antigen for this receptor. One junction end disagrees with the germline gene, perhaps due to a read error. Overall results and qualifications from the work: The proportion of tumor-infiltrating T lymphocytes was higher in patients with durable benefit (n ≈ 24, Mann-Whitney p = 0.047). The tumor samples were FFPE and were not collected immediately before treatment, and because only one sample per patient was used, heterogeneity may have been missed. Because the sample size was small (n of about 29) and many of the analyses were exploratory, the results are meant to be hypothesis-generating. Patients with durable benefit showed greater expansion of tumor-associated TCR clones in peripheral blood 3 weeks after starting treatment (n ≈ 21, p = 0.022).

CDR1 SGDLS and CDR2 YYNGEE were looked up in the germline V gene. The CDR3 numbers 15 residues from cysteine through phenylalanine. The sequence is cut down to CDR3 DNA, 45 bases in frame from base 1. This specimen's time point label, interpreted: pretreatment tumor sample. The cohort included 25 to 35 patients with locally advanced or metastatic urothelial carcinoma who were treated at Memorial Sloan Kettering on a trial protocol. All tumor tissue used for sequencing was obtained before atezolizumab dosing. The Qiagen DNeasy Blood extraction kit was used to purify genomic DNA from total PBMCs and tumor samples. Each PCR received spiked-in synthetic TCR analog templates so that absolute template abundance could be estimated from read counts. For FFPE tumors, housekeeping genes were amplified and quantified to estimate usable DNA and compute T cell fraction. The immunoSEQ assay was used to amplify TCRbeta CDR3 regions from genomic DNA with bias-controlled V and J gene primers. Sequencing of rearranged TCRbeta segments was performed at approximately 20X coverage. The authors' analysis ran thus. Clustering was used to correct sequencing errors, and CDR3s were annotated against IMGT to assign V, D and J genes. Downstream analyses used only productive TCRbeta rearrangements and left out out-of-frame or stop-codon sequences. Clonality was computed as one minus Shannon entropy normalized by the log of the number of unique productive sequences. Fisher's exact test with Benjamini-Hochberg correction, using a cutoff of adjusted p below 0.01, was how clones that differed between time points or between blood and tumor were identified. TCRdb carries this immuneACCESS record with in-frame sequences only. Its versions omit some clonotypes, under half of them owing to an unresolved V gene in the studies checked, with the rest unexplained. D and trimming come from the DNA, and the V and J calls and clone size come from that table. Across this sample there are over a thousand clones, with around 40% seen only once. The ten largest clones add up to about 7.9% of the sample.

The rearranged chain carries TRBV9 and TRBJ2-7, with 12 central nucleotides matching TRBD2. The receptor was derived from a man in his fifties or sixties with urothelial cancer. This specimen consisted of tumor tissue, obtained before atezolizumab (anti-PD-L1) treatment. The nucleotide sequence reads TGTGCTAGCAGACCAAGGACTAGCGGGACCTACGAGCAGTACTTC. It encodes CASRPRTSGTYEQYF.